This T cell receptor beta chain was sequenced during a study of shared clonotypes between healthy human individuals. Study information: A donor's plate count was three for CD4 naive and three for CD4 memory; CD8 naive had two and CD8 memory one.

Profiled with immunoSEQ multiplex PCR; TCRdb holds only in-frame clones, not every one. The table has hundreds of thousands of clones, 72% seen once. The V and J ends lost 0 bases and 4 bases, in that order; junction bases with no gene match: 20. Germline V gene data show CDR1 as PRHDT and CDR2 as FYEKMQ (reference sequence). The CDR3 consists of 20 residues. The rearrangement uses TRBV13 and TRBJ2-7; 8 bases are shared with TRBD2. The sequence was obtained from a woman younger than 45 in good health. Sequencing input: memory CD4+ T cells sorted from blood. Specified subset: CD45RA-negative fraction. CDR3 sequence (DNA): TGTGCCAGCAGCTTAGGAACCCACCAACTAGCGGTCTTTAGGGGGTACGAGCAGTACTTC. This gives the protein CASSLGTHQLAVFRGYEQYF.